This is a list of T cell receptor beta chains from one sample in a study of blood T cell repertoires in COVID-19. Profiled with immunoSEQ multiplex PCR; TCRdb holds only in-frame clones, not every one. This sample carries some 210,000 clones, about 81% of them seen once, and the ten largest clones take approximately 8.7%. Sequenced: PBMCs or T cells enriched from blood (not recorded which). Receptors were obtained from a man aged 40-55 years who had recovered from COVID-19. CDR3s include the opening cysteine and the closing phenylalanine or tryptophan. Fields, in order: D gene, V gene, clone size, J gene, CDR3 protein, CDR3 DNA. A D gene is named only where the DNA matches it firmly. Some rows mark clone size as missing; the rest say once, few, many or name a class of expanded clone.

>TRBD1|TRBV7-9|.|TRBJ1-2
CASSLARGGSDYGYTF
TGTGCCAGCAGCTTAGCGAGAGGGGGCAGCGACTATGGCTACACCTTC
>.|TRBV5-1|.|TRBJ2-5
CASSMDGSGGTQYF
TGCGCCAGCAGCATGGATGGGTCCGGAGGGACCCAGTACTTC
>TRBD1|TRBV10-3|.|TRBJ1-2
CAISETPGQGNYGYTF
TGTGCCATCAGTGAGACCCCGGGACAGGGAAACTATGGCTACACCTTC
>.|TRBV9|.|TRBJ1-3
CASSEQGRGNTIYF
TGTGCCAGCAGCGAACAGGGTCGTGGAAACACCATATATTTT
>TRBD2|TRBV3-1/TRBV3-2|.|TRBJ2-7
CASSASSGGRNEQYF
TGTGCCAGCAGCGCATCAAGCGGGGGGAGGAACGAGCAGTACTTC
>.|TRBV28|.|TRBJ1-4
CASSLREKLFF
TGTGCCAGCAGTTTGAGGGAAAAACTGTTTTTT
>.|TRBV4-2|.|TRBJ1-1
CASSQRGDYTEAFF
TGTGCCAGCAGCCAACGAGGGGACTACACTGAAGCTTTCTTT
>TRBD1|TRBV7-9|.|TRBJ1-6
CASSLERQGASYNSPLHF
TGTGCCAGCAGCTTAGAAAGACAGGGGGCTTCCTATAATTCACCCCTCCACTTT
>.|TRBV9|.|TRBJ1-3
CASGQGGLSGNTIYF
TGTGCCAGCGGGCAGGGAGGCCTCTCTGGAAACACCATATATTTT
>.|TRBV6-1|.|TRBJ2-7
CASSEHGGVREQYF
TGTGCCAGCAGTGAACATGGCGGGGTTCGCGAGCAGTACTTC
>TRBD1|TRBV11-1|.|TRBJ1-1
CASSQGTGCEF
TGTGCCAGCAGCCAGGGGACAGGGTGCGAGTTT
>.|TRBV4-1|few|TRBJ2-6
CASSQEGGGLDTANVLTF
TGCGCCAGCAGCCAAGAGGGAGGGGGACTTGATACGGCCAACGTCCTGACTTTC
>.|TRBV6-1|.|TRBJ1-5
CTSSESRGSGNQPQHF
TGTACCAGCAGTGAATCTAGGGGATCCGGCAATCAGCCCCAGCATTTT
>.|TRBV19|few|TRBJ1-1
CASSMGASPLGPEAFF
TGTGCCAGTAGTATGGGGGCGAGCCCACTCGGCCCTGAAGCTTTCTTT
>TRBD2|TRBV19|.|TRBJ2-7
CASSGGLVDYEQYF
TGTGCCAGTAGTGGGGGACTAGTGGACTACGAGCAGTACTTC
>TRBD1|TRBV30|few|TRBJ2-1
CAWIGWDRSPGNEQFF
TGTGCCTGGATAGGCTGGGACAGGAGCCCTGGCAATGAGCAGTTCTTC